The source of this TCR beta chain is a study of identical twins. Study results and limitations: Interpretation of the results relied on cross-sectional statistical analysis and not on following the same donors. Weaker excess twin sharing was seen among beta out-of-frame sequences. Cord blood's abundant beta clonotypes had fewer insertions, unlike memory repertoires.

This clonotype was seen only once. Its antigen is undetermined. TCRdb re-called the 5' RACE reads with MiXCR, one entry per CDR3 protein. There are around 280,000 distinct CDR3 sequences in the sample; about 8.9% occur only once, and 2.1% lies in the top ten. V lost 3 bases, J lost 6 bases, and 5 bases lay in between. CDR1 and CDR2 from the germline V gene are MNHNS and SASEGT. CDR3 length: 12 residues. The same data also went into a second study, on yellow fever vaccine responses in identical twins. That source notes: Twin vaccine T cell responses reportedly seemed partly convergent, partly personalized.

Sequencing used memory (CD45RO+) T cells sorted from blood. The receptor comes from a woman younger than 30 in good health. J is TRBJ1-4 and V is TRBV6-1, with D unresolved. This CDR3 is CASSEVDEKLFF. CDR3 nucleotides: TGTGCCAGCAGTGAGGTGGATGAAAAACTGTTTTTT.